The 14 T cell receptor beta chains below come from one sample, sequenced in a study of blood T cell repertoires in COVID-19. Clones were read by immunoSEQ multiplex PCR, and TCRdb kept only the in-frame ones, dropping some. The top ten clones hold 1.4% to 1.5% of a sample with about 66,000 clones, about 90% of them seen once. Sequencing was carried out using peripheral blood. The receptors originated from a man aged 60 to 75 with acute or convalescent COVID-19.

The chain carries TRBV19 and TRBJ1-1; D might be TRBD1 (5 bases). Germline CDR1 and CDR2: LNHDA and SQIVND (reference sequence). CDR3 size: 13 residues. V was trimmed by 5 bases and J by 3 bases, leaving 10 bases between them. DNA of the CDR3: TGTGCCAGTAGTGCGGGGACCTACACTGAAGCTTTCTTT. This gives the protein CASSAGTYTEAFF.

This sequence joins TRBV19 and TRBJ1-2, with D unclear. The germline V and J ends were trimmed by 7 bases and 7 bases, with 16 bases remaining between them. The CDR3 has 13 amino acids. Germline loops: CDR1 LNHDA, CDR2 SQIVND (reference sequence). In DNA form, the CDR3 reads TGTGCCAGTACCCCGAGGGAAACTGCTGGCTACACCTTC. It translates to CASTPRETAGYTF. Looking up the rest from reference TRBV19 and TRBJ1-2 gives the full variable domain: DGGITQSPKYLFRKEGQNVTLSCEQNLNHDAMYWYRQDPGQGLRLIYYSQIVNDFQKGDIAEGYSVSREKKESFPLTVTSAQKNPTAFYLCASTPRETAGYTFGSGTRLTVV.

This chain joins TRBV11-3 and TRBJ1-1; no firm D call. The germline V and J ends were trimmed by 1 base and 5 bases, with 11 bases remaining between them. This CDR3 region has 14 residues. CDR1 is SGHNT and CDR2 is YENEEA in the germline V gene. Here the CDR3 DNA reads TGTGCCAGCAGCTTAGCTGGGAGGGATACTGAAGCTTTCTTT. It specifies CASSLAGRDTEAFF.

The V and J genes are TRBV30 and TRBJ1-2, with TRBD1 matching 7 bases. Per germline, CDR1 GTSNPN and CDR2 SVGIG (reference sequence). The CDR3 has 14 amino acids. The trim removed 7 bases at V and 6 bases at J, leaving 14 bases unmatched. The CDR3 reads CASRQGEVRDGYTF. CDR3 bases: TGTGCCTCACGACAGGGTGAGGTTCGGGATGGCTACACCTTC.

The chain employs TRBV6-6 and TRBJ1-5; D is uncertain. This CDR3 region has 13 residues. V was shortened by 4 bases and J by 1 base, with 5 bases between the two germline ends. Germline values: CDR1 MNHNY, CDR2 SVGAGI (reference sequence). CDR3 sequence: CASSSQSNQPQHF. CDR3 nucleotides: TGTGCCAGCAGTTCTCAGAGCAATCAGCCCCAGCATTTT.

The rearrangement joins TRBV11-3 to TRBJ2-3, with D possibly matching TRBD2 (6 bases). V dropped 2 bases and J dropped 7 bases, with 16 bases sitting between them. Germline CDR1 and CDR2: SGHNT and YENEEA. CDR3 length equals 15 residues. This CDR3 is CASSLSRDFGNTQYF. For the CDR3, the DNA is TGTGCCAGCAGCTTAAGTCGGGACTTCGGGAATACGCAGTATTTT.

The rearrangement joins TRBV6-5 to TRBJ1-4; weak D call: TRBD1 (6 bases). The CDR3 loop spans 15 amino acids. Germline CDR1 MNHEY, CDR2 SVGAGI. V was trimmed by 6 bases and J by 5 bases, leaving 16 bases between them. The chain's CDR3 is CASSLAAGENEKLFF. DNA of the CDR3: TGTGCCAGCAGCCTGGCCGCAGGGGAAAATGAAAAACTGTTTTTT.

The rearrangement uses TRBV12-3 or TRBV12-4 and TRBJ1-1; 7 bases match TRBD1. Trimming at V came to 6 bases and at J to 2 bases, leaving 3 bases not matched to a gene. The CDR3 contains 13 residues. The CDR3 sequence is CASRQGQNTEAFF. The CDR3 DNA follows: TGTGCCAGCAGACAGGGGCAAAACACTGAAGCTTTCTTT.

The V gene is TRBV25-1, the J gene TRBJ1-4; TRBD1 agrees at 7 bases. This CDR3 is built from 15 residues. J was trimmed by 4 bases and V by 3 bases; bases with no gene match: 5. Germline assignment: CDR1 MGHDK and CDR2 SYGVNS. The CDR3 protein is CASSDPRDSNEKLFF. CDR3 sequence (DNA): TGTGCCAGCAGTGACCCCCGGGACAGTAATGAAAAACTGTTTTTT.

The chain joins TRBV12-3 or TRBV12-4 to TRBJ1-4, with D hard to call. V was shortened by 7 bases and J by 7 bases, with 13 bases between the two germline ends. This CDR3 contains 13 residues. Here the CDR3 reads CASTPAWSEKLFF. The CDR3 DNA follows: TGTGCCAGCACCCCCGCCTGGAGTGAAAAACTGTTTTTT.

CDR3 residues: CASSQGGQGDSPLHF. For the CDR3, the DNA is TGTGCCAGCAGCCAAGGGGGACAGGGAGATTCACCCCTCCACTTT. V gene TRBV4-2 combines with J gene TRBJ1-6; 9 bases are shared with TRBD1. The CDR3 is 15 residues long. Germline V gives CDR1 LGHNA, CDR2 YNFKEQ. With 1 base clipped from V and 8 bases from J, the junction kept 3 bases outside the gene matches.

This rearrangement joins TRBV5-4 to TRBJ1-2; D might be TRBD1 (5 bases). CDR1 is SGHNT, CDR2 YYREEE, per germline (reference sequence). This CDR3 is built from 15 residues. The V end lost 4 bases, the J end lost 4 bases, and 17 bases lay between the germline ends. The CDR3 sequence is CASSPGGAGIYGYTF. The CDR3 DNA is TGTGCCAGCAGCCCGGGGGGTGCAGGGATCTATGGCTACACCTTC.

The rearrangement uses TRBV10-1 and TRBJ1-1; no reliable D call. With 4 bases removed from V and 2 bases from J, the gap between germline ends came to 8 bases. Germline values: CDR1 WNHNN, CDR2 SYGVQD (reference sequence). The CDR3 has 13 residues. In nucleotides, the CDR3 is TGCGCCAGCAGTGGAGGTGTTAACACTGAAGCTTTCTTT. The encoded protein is CASSGGVNTEAFF.

CDR3 protein: CASSLAPGTGGRIAAFF. The CDR3, as DNA: TGCGCCAGCAGCTTGGCCCCCGGGACAGGGGGCAGGATAGCAGCTTTCTTT. The rearrangement joins TRBV5-1 to TRBJ1-1, with 12 bases matching TRBD1. The trim removed 0 bases at V and 10 bases at J, leaving 13 bases unmatched. The CDR3 runs 17 residues. The germline V gene has CDR1 SGHRS and CDR2 YFSETQ.